One and the same sample provided the 27 T cell receptor beta chains below, sequenced in a study of shared clonotypes between healthy human individuals. Libraries were prepared by immunoSEQ multiplex PCR; TCRdb keeps only in-frame clonotypes and omits some of them. The sample lists about 2,500,000 clones, approximately 92% occurring once. The sample taken for sequencing was naive CD4+ T cells sorted from blood. Subset noted: CD45RA+ positively selected. These receptors all come from a man aged 18 to 35 in good health.

J is TRBJ2-4 and V is TRBV19; the match to TRBD2 covers 11 bases. Trimming cost V 5 bases and J 0 bases; bases outside gene matches: 9. This CDR3 is 18 amino acids long. Germline CDR1 and CDR2: LNHDA and SQIVND (reference sequence). CDR3 residues: CASSRGGTSGSAKNIQYF. The CDR3 DNA is TGTGCCAGTAGTCGCGGGGGGACTAGCGGCTCAGCCAAAAACATTCAGTACTTC.

This chain links TRBV6-1 with TRBJ2-5; the match to TRBD2 covers 7 bases. Germline V gene lookup returns CDR1 MNHNS and CDR2 SASEGT. The ends lost 4 bases at V and 5 bases at J; junction bases unmatched: 13. The CDR3 sequence is 16 residues long. The CDR3 spells CASSALGGGRGETQYF. The CDR3 DNA sequence: TGTGCCAGCAGTGCCCTGGGCGGGGGACGAGGGGAGACCCAGTACTTC.

V usage is TRBV11-1 and J usage is TRBJ2-2; a weak D match, TRBD1 (5 bases). The CDR3 length is 14 residues. Trimming took 5 bases from V and 3 from J, leaving 10 bases between them. The germline gives CDR1 SGHAT, CDR2 FQDESV (reference sequence). This chain's CDR3 is CASSRVRDTGELFF. The CDR3 bases are TGTGCCAGCAGCCGCGTCAGGGACACCGGGGAGCTGTTTTTT.

The gene calls are TRBV30 and TRBJ1-4; TRBD1 is a possible D gene (5 bases). V was clipped by 4 bases and J by 8 bases, with 17 bases between them. The CDR3 totals 14 residues. Germline lookup yields CDR1 GTSNPN and CDR2 SVGIG (reference sequence). CDR3 in amino acids: CAWTGQGLGEKLFF. For the CDR3, the DNA is TGTGCCTGGACCGGACAAGGGCTGGGGGAAAAACTGTTTTTT.

This chain connects TRBV2 to TRBJ2-7; TRBD1 is a possible D gene (6 bases). Trimming removed 7 bases from V and 2 bases from J, with 12 bases in between. From germline, CDR1 is SNHLY and CDR2 FYNNEI. This CDR3 comprises 13 residues. CDR3 sequence: CASTETGPYEQYF. CDR3 coding DNA: TGTGCCAGCACAGAGACAGGACCCTACGAGCAGTACTTC.

The J gene is TRBJ1-6, the V gene TRBV7-9; the D gene is possibly TRBD1 (5 bases). CDR3 length: 14 residues. In germline, CDR1 is SEHNR, CDR2 FQNEAQ (reference sequence). V was clipped by 6 bases and J by 10 bases, with 16 bases between them. CDR3 residues: CASRLIQDSSPLHF. The DNA for the CDR3 is TGTGCCAGCAGGCTAATACAGGATTCCTCACCCCTCCACTTT.

The rearrangement links TRBV5-1 to TRBJ2-2, with TRBD1 matching 10 bases. The CDR3 has 16 residues. V dropped 4 bases and J dropped 5; count of bases not matched to a gene: 8. CDR1 and CDR2 from the germline V gene are SGHRS and YFSETQ. The CDR3 DNA reads as TGCGCCAGCAGCCCGAGGACAGGGGGTAGGACCGGGGAGCTGTTTTTT. It encodes CASSPRTGGRTGELFF.

This clone has only one observation. The chain carries TRBV19 and TRBJ2-5, with D possibly TRBD2 on 6 matching bases. CDR1 LNHDA and CDR2 SQIVND come from the germline V gene (reference sequence). The V and J ends lost 9 bases and 4 bases respectively, with 18 bases between them. There are 14 residues in the CDR3. The chain's CDR3 is CASQGGAVGETQYF. CDR3 in DNA: TGTGCCAGCCAGGGCGGGGCGGTAGGAGAGACCCAGTACTTC.

This sequence joins TRBV2 and TRBJ2-7, with D unclear. Germline V gene sequence: CDR1 SNHLY, CDR2 FYNNEI. The CDR3 contains 13 residues. V shed 3 bases and J shed 4 bases, with 10 bases lying between them. CDR3 sequence reads: CASSEVGLYEQYF. The CDR3 coding sequence is TGTGCCAGCAGTGAGGTGGGTTTATACGAGCAGTACTTC.

Note on this clone: One end of the junction varies from germline; a read error may be responsible. The J gene is TRBJ2-7, the V gene TRBV5-1; 9 nucleotides line up with TRBD2. The CDR3 consists of 13 residues. Germline V gives CDR1 SGHRS, CDR2 YFSETQ. DNA for the CDR3: TGCGCCAGCGGCTTAGCGGGGGCCTACGAGCAGTACTTC. Translating gives CASGLAGAYEQYF.

The chain is built from TRBV5-1 and TRBJ1-4, with D possibly being TRBD1 (6 bases). Deletions cut 3 bases from V and 3 bases from J, with 9 bases between. Germline assignment: CDR1 SGHRS and CDR2 YFSETQ. The CDR3 totals 14 residues. CDR3: CASSSGVSNEKLFF. CDR3 sequence (DNA): TGCGCCAGCAGCTCAGGGGTTTCTAATGAAAAACTGTTTTTT.

A note on this clone: The same CDR3 arises from other DNA sequences in this sample as well. The chain joins TRBV7-9 to TRBJ1-5; D remains unclear. The germline V gene encodes CDR1 SEHNR and CDR2 FQNEAQ (reference sequence). The V end was cut by 1 base, the J end by 0 bases, with 7 bases between. The CDR3 contains 15 residues. CDR3 sequence (DNA): TGTGCCAGCAGCTTAGGGTCGGATAGCAATCAGCCCCAGCATTTT. Amino acid sequence: CASSLGSDSNQPQHF.

This clone was seen once. The chain carries TRBV25-1 and TRBJ2-5, with D perhaps TRBD1 (6 bases). Trimming left V 4 bases short and J 4 bases short, with 22 bases between. The V gene's germline CDR1 is MGHDK and CDR2 SYGVNS. This CDR3 has 17 amino acids. This CDR3 reads CASSGANRAALRETQYF. In DNA form, the CDR3 reads TGTGCCAGCAGTGGGGCTAACAGGGCAGCTCTTAGAGAGACCCAGTACTTC.

The V call is TRBV7-8, the J call TRBJ2-1; D perhaps matches TRBD2 (5 bases). CDR1 is SGHVS and CDR2 is FQNEAQ in the germline V gene. Trimming took off 5 bases at V and 6 bases at J, with 14 bases between the two ends. The CDR3 has 14 amino acids. The CDR3: CASSPRDYGNEQFF. The CDR3 region has the DNA TGTGCCAGCAGCCCCCGAGACTATGGCAATGAGCAGTTCTTC.

This chain links TRBV9 with TRBJ2-5; TRBD2 might be the D (5 bases). The germline V and J ends were trimmed by 1 base and 2 bases, with 18 bases remaining between them. CDR3 length: 17 residues. Germline CDR1 and CDR2: SGDLS and YYNGEE. CDR3 in DNA: TGTGCCAGCAGCGTAAGACTACTGGCTAAGGTTCAAGAGACCCAGTACTTC. This codes for CASSVRLLAKVQETQYF.

The chain couples TRBV4-2 to TRBJ1-3, with unresolved D. Germline CDR1 is LGHNA and CDR2 is YNFKEQ. The CDR3 covers 14 residues. V was cut by 0 bases and J by 5 bases, with 8 bases left in between. CDR3: CASSQDRQRNTIYF. The DNA of the CDR3 is TGTGCCAGCAGCCAAGATAGGCAGAGAAACACCATATATTTT.

The V call is TRBV19, the J call TRBJ1-1; D gene uncertain. Germline CDR1 is LNHDA and CDR2 is SQIVND (reference sequence). The V and J ends lost 4 bases and 1 base respectively, with 10 bases between them. CDR3 length: 14 amino acids. CDR3 nucleotides: TGTGCCAGTAGTAACAGCGTTACGAACACTGAAGCTTTCTTT. It specifies CASSNSVTNTEAFF.

The V gene is TRBV30, the J gene TRBJ1-2; D possibly corresponds to TRBD1 (5 bases). V was clipped by 7 bases and J by 7 bases, with 10 bases between them. The germline CDR1 and CDR2 sequences are GTSNPN and SVGIG (reference sequence). CDR3 size: 10 residues. In DNA form, the CDR3 reads TGTGCCTCTGGGGCGGTTGGCTACACCTTC. Translating gives CASGAVGYTF.

The V call is TRBV7-8, the J call TRBJ1-6; no clear D gene. Germline V gene data show CDR1 as SGHVS and CDR2 as FQNEAQ. Trimming pared 3 bases from V and 8 bases from J, leaving 5 bases between. The CDR3 runs 12 residues. The CDR3 is CASSFPYSPLHF. CDR3 coding DNA: TGTGCCAGCAGCTTCCCATATTCACCCCTCCACTTT.

This sequence joins TRBV19 and TRBJ2-1, with TRBD1 matching over 10 bases. This CDR3 contains 15 residues. Germline V CDR1 and CDR2: LNHDA, SQIVND (reference sequence). After removal of 5 bases from V and 8 bases from J, the junction contained 9 bases not matched to a gene. CDR3 loop: CASSARQGATHEQFF. The CDR3 coding sequence is TGTGCCAGTAGTGCGAGACAGGGGGCGACACATGAGCAGTTCTTC.

The rearrangement links TRBV27 to TRBJ2-3, with D hard to call. Germline loops: CDR1 MNHEY, CDR2 SMNVEV (reference sequence). The CDR3 spans 12 residues. Trimming shortened V by 10 bases and J by 2 bases, and 10 bases separated the two germline ends. The CDR3 DNA reads as TGTGCCACCGGACGGCCCACAGATACGCAGTATTTT. Encoded protein: CATGRPTDTQYF.

The V call is TRBV13, the J call TRBJ1-4, with TRBD1 matching 11 bases. V lost 6 bases and J lost 7; bases outside the gene matches: 10. The CDR3 covers 16 residues. Germline CDR1 and CDR2: PRHDT and FYEKMQ (reference sequence). The CDR3 sequence is CASRSGTGTGGEKLFF. The DNA of the CDR3 is TGTGCCAGCAGATCTGGGACCGGGACAGGGGGTGAAAAACTGTTTTTT.

Written as DNA, the CDR3 is TGTGCCAGCAGCTCAAACCGGGACAGCGCAGGGGATGGCTACACCTTC. Protein sequence: CASSSNRDSAGDGYTF. The chain is built from TRBV5-8 and TRBJ1-2; 7 bases map to TRBD1. The CDR3 runs to 16 residues. The J segment lost 6 bases and the V segment lost 3 bases, leaving 14 bases of the junction unmatched. CDR1 SGHTS and CDR2 YDEGEE come from the germline V gene.

This clone is a singleton in its sample. The chain recombines TRBV7-8 with TRBJ2-7; D remains ambiguous. V was shortened by 6 bases and J by 1 base, with 16 bases between the two germline ends. The CDR3 runs to 15 residues. Germline V gene sequence: CDR1 SGHVS, CDR2 FQNEAQ. The CDR3 region is CASRRRMDGSYEQYF. DNA of the CDR3: TGTGCCAGCAGGCGACGCATGGACGGTTCCTACGAGCAGTACTTC.

The rearrangement joins TRBV7-9 to TRBJ2-7; D not resolved. This CDR3 region has 12 residues. Trimming cost V 4 bases and J 5 bases, with 9 bases left between them. In germline, CDR1 is SEHNR, CDR2 FQNEAQ (reference sequence). The DNA for the CDR3 is TGTGCCAGCAGCTCCCCGGTACACGAGCAGTACTTC. Translating it yields CASSSPVHEQYF.

The chain combines TRBV10-3 with TRBJ2-3; 10 positions agree with TRBD2. From germline, CDR1 is ENHRY and CDR2 SYGVKD. V lost 3 bases to trimming and J lost 0 bases; unmatched junction nucleotides: 3. CDR3 size: 16 residues. The CDR3: CAISDPAGGSTDTQYF. Here the CDR3 DNA reads TGTGCCATCAGTGACCCAGCGGGAGGGAGCACAGATACGCAGTATTTT.

The rearrangement joins TRBV14 to TRBJ2-5; 8 nucleotides align to TRBD2. V was clipped by 2 bases and J by 1 base; unmatched bases: 3. The germline gives CDR1 SGHDN, CDR2 FVKESK. The CDR3 totals 15 residues. The CDR3, as DNA: TGTGCCAGCAGCCAATTAGCGGGGCCCCAAGAGACCCAGTACTTC. It is translated as CASSQLAGPQETQYF. The full variable domain, completed using reference TRBV14 and TRBJ2-5, is EAGVTQFPSHSVIEKGQTVTLRCDPISGHDNLYWYRRVMGKEIKFLLHFVKESKQDESGMPNNRFLAERTGGTYSTLKVQPAELEDSGVYFCASSQLAGPQETQYFGPGTRLLVL.